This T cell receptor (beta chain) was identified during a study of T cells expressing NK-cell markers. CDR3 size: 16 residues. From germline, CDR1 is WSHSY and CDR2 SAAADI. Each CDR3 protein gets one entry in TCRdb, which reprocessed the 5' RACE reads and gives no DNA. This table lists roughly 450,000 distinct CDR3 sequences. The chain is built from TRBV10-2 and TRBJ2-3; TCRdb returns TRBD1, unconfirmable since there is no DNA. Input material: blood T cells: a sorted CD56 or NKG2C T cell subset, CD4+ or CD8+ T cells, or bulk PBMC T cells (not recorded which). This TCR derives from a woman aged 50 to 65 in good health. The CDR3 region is CASSESGQGAPDTQYF.